This T cell receptor (beta chain) originates from a study of cytomegalovirus exposure and HLA in healthy donors. In the study overall: Per a later analysis, the approximately 690 first-cohort and 120 or so validation repertoires shared one platform.

Study-wide results and caveats: The classifier, whose performance was assessed in both the original and validation cohorts, reportedly diagnosed cytomegalovirus status with high specificity and sensitivity. It was found in a later analysis that first-cohort TCR clusters tended to co-occur in the 120 validation repertoires.

V lost 3 bases and J lost 4, with 12 bases in between. The CDR3 sequence is 14 residues long. Per the germline V gene, CDR1 is SGHRS and CDR2 is YFSETQ. Measured with immunoSEQ multiplex PCR; TCRdb has only the in-frame clones, and not every one. The repertoire has approximately 200,000 clones, 85% to 90% of them found once; the top ten carry about 2.7%. Concerning this clone: Its matching antigen is unknown.

The genes are TRBV5-1 and TRBJ2-3; no clear D gene. This receptor was obtained from a woman under 30 in good health and CMV-seronegative. What was sequenced was PBMCs. The CDR3 DNA reads TGCGCCAGCAGCTATTCGAGGCCGGCAGATACGCAGTATTTT. As protein: CASSYSRPADTQYF.